A selection of T cell receptor beta chains follows, all from one sample in a study of Graves' ophthalmopathy and Graves' hyperthyroidism. TCRdb re-analysed the multiplex PCR reads in MiXCR, keeping a single row per CDR3 protein. The table lists about 220,000 distinct CDR3 sequences, about a fifth of them singletons, with roughly 42% in the top ten. The sequenced sample was peripheral blood. The receptors stem from a woman aged 50 to 65 with Graves' ophthalmopathy. Each CDR3 is given without its conserved first and last residue. The listing skips clone size in some rows; elsewhere it reads once, few, many or a size class.

J: TRBJ2-5; V: TRBV6-5; size: NA; CDR3: ASRRDPTTQY
J: TRBJ1-5; V: TRBV7-2; size: many; CDR3: ASSFHRDQPQH
J: TRBJ1-3; V: TRBV12-5; size: few; CDR3: ASGARAVDVNTIY
J: TRBJ1-6; V: TRBV5-1; size: NA; CDR3: ASSLESGVGNSPLH
J: TRBJ2-7; V: TRBV20-1; size: many; CDR3: SASGTSGFDEQY
J: TRBJ1-6; V: TRBV6-1; size: many; CDR3: ASSTRASPLH
J: TRBJ1-2; V: TRBV2; size: many; CDR3: ASSKEGQWIYGYT
J: TRBJ2-7; V: TRBV11-2; size: few; CDR3: ASSPKRQGARQY
J: NA; V: TRBV6-1; size: NA; CDR3: ASRTGVAETQY
J: TRBJ2-5; V: TRBV4-1; size: many; CDR3: ASSQDLAGDGETQY
J: TRBJ1-1; V: TRBV20-1; size: many; CDR3: SARDQGGNTEAF
J: TRBJ2-7; V: TRBV6-1; size: many; CDR3: ASREGSRSEQY
J: TRBJ2-7; V: TRBV5-5; size: NA; CDR3: ASSLVASAGVSEQY
J: TRBJ2-7; V: TRBV27; size: few; CDR3: ASSAPLREGLYEQY
J: TRBJ2-5; V: TRBV19; size: many; CDR3: ASSSRGETQY